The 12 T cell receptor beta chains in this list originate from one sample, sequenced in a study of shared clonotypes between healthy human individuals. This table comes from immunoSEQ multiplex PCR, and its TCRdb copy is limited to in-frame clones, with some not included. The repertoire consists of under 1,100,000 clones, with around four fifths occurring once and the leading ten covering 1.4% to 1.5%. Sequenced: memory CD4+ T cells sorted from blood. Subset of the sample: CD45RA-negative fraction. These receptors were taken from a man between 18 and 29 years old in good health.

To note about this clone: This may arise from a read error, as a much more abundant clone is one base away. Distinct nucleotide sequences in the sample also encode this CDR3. The CDR3 nucleotides are TGCAGCGTTGCCTCCCAAGAGACCCAGTACTTC. Its translation is CSVASQETQYF. The rearrangement joins TRBV29-1 to TRBJ2-5; D gene unclear. The CDR3 length is 11 residues. Germline V CDR1 and CDR2: SQVTM, ANQGSEA. Trimming pared 4 bases from V and 1 base from J, leaving 4 bases between.

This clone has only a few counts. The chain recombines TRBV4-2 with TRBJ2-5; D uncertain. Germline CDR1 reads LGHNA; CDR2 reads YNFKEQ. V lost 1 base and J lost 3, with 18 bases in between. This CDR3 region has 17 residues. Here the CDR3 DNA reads TGTGCCAGCAGCCAAGGGGGTGGGTCCCCCTTCGAAGAGACCCAGTACTTC. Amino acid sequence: CASSQGGGSPFEETQYF.

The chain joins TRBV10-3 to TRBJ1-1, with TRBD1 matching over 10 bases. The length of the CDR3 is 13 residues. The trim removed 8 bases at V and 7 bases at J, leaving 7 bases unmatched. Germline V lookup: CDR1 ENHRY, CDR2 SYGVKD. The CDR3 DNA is TGTGCCATCTCTCCGGGACAGGGGCTTGAAGCTTTCTTT. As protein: CAISPGQGLEAFF.

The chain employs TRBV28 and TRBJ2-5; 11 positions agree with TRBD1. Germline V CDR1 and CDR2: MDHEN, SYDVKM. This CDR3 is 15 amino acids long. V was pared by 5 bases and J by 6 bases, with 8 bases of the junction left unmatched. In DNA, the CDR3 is TGTGCCAGCAGTCCCCGGACAGGGGGCGGAAAGACCCAGTACTTC. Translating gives CASSPRTGGGKTQYF.

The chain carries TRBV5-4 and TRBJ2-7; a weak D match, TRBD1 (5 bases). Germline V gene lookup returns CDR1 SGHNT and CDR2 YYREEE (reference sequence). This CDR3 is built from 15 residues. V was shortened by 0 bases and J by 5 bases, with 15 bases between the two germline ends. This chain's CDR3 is CASSLERRVGDEQYF. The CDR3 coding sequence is TGTGCCAGCAGCTTGGAACGCAGGGTTGGCGACGAGCAGTACTTC.

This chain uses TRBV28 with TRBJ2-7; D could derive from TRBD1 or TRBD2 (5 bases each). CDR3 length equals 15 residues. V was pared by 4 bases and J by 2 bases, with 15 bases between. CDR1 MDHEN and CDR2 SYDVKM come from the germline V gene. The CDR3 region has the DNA TGTGCCAGCAGTTACACCGGGACCCCGACCTACGAGCAGTACTTC. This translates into CASSYTGTPTYEQYF.

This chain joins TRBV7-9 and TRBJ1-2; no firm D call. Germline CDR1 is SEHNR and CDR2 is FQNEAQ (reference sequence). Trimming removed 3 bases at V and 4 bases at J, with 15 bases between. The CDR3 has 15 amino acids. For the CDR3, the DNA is TGTGCCAGCAGCTTCCCCGGCCGGCAGGTCTATGGCTACACCTTC. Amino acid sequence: CASSFPGRQVYGYTF.

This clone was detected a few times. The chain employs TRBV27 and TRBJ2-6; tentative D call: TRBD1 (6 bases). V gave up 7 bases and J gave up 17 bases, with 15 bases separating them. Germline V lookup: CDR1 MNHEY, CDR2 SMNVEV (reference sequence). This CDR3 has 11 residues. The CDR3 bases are TGTGCCAGCACTTCGGGACACGGTTTGACTTTC. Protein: CASTSGHGLTF.

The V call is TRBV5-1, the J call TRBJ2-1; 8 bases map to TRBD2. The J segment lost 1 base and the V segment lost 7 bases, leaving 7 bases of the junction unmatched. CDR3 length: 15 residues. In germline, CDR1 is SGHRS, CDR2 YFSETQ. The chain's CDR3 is CASGSGGRSYNEQFF. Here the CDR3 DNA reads TGCGCCAGCGGAAGCGGGGGCCGTTCCTACAATGAGCAGTTCTTC.

As DNA, the CDR3 is TGTGCCAGTAAGTTGGTTACAGGGGGCGCGAGTAACTATGGCTACACCTTC. Protein product: CASKLVTGGASNYGYTF. This rearrangement joins TRBV19 to TRBJ1-2; 9 bases align to TRBD1. This CDR3 contains 17 residues. The junction had 13 bases not matched to a gene; V was cut back by 7 bases and J by 1 base. Germline lookup yields CDR1 LNHDA and CDR2 SQIVND (reference sequence).

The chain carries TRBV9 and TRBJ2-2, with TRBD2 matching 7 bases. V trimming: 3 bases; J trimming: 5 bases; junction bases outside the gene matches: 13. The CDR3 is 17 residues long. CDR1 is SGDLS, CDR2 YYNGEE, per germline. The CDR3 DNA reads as TGTGCCAGCAGCGCCCCCAGGACTAGTGTCTTAACCGGGGAGCTGTTTTTT. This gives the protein CASSAPRTSVLTGELFF.

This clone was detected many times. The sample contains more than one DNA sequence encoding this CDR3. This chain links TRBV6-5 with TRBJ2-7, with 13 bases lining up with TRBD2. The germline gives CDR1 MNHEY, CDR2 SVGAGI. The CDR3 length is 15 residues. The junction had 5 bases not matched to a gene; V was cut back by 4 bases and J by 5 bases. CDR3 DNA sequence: TGTGCCAGCAGTTCCGGACTAGCGGGAGCCCACGAGCAGTACTTC. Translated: CASSSGLAGAHEQYF.